This is a list of T cell receptor beta chains from one sample in a study of cytomegalovirus exposure and HLA in healthy donors. The method was immunoSEQ multiplex PCR; TCRdb's version includes in-frame clones alone and lacks a portion of them. The top ten hold about 2.5% of the sample, which has under 200,000 clones, around 85% seen once. Sequencing was done on a sample of PBMCs. The receptors derive from a woman between 50 and 59 years old in good health and CMV-seronegative. Both conserved end residues are part of each CDR3. Each record gives: CDR3 DNA, CDR3 protein, V gene, clone size, J gene, D gene. A D gene is named only where the DNA matches it firmly. Size tells how often a clone was seen (once, few, many) or the class of an expanded clone, and some rows leave it out.

TGTGCCAGTAAAACTAGCGGGAGGCTCACAGATACGCAGTATTTT	CASKTSGRLTDTQYF	TRBV19	-	TRBJ2-3	TRBD2
TGCGCCAGCAGCTTGGGAGTGAACAGGAACACTGAAGCTTTCTTT	CASSLGVNRNTEAFF	TRBV5-1	-	TRBJ1-1	-
TGTGCCAGCCATTCGCTATCTGGGGCCAACGTCCTGACTTTC	CASHSLSGANVLTF	TRBV28	-	TRBJ2-6	-
TGCGCCAGCAGCTCATGGACAGGGATAAATGAAAAACTGTTTTTT	CASSSWTGINEKLFF	TRBV5-1	-	TRBJ1-4	TRBD1
TGTGCCAGCAGCCCTCGGGACAGCCCGCGCTATGGCTACACCTTC	CASSPRDSPRYGYTF	TRBV7-2	-	TRBJ1-2	TRBD1
TGTGCCACCAGCAGAGATTACGAGGACTTTGAAGCTTTCTTT	CATSRDYEDFEAFF	TRBV15	-	TRBJ1-1	-
TGCGCCAGCAGCCCGGACAGGGGATCGAACACTGAAGCTTTCTTT	CASSPDRGSNTEAFF	TRBV4-1	-	TRBJ1-1	TRBD1
TGTGCCAGCAGTTACTCTCGGCGGGGAAGTGGAAACACCATATATTTT	CASSYSRRGSGNTIYF	TRBV6-5	-	TRBJ1-3	-
TGTGCCAGCAGTCGCCCGGGGAGCTCCTATAATTCACCCCTCCACTTT	CASSRPGSSYNSPLHF	TRBV28	few	TRBJ1-6	-
TGTGCCAGCAGCTTAACGGGATGGGAGCAGTTCTTC	CASSLTGWEQFF	TRBV7-2	-	TRBJ2-1	-
TGTGCCAGCAGCTTATCGGGAGGTGAAGCTTTCTTT	CASSLSGGEAFF	TRBV11-2	-	TRBJ1-1	-
TGTGCCAGCAGCTTAGGGGATCGGCAGGGCTATGGCTACACCTTC	CASSLGDRQGYGYTF	TRBV7-9	-	TRBJ1-2	-
TGTGCCAGCAGTTACTCCCAGGGCCCGCCCGTTACCCAGTACTTC	CASSYSQGPPVTQYF	TRBV6-5	-	TRBJ2-5	-
TGTGCCAGCAGCTTTCGACAGGGAAAGGGGAGCGGGACTGAAGCTTTCTTT	CASSFRQGKGSGTEAFF	TRBV21-1	-	TRBJ1-1	-
TGTGCCAGCCAGGGAAACACCGGGGAGCTGTTTTTT	CASQGNTGELFF	TRBV6-1	-	TRBJ2-2	-
TGCGCCAGCAGCTTGGCTGGTAGCGGGAGCGTCAATGAGCAGTTCTTC	CASSLAGSGSVNEQFF	TRBV5-1	-	TRBJ2-1	TRBD2
TGTGCCAGCAGCCCCTGGACAGGGAAAGAGGCAGATACGCAGTATTTT	CASSPWTGKEADTQYF	TRBV7-2	-	TRBJ2-3	TRBD1
TGCGCCAGCAGCTTGGCCGCGGCTACCAATGAGCAGTTCTTC	CASSLAAATNEQFF	TRBV5-1	once	TRBJ2-1	-
TGCGCCAGCAGCGGCGAGCGGGTGAACACCGGGGAGCTGTTTTTT	CASSGERVNTGELFF	TRBV5-1	-	TRBJ2-2	-
TGTGCCAGCAGTAGACCTAGCGGAGGAGCGGCCTACGAGCAGTACTTC	CASSRPSGGAAYEQYF	TRBV27	-	TRBJ2-7	TRBD2
TGTGCCACCAGCAGAGATCGCGGTTCACCCCTCCACTTT	CATSRDRGSPLHF	TRBV15	-	TRBJ1-6	-
TGTGCCAGCAGCCCGGGACTAGCGGGAGGGCCGCGGGAGCAGTACTTC	CASSPGLAGGPREQYF	TRBV7-9	few	TRBJ2-7	TRBD2
TGTGCCAGCAGAGGGGACAGCTCTGGAAACACCATATATTTT	CASRGDSSGNTIYF	TRBV6-1	-	TRBJ1-3	TRBD1
TGTGCCAGCAGTTTAAGGGGAGGACCATACAATGAGCAGTTCTTC	CASSLRGGPYNEQFF	TRBV28	-	TRBJ2-1	-